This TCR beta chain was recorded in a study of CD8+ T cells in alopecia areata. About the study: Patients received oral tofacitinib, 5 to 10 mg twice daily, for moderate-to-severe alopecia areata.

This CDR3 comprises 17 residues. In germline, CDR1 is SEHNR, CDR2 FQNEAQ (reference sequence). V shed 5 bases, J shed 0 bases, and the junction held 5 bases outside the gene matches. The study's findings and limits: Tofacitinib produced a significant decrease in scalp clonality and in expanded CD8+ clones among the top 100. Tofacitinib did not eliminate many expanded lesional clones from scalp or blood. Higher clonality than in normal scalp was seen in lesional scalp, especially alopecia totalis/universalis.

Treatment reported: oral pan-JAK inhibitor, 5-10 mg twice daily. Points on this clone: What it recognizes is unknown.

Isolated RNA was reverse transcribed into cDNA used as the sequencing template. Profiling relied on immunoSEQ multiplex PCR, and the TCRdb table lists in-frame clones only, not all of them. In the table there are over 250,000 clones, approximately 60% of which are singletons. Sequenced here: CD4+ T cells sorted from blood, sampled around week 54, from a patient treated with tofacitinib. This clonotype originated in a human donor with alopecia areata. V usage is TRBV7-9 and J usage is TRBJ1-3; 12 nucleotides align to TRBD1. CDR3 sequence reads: CASSAGTGGLSGNTIYF. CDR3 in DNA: TGTGCCAGCAGCGCTGGGACAGGGGGCCTCTCTGGAAACACCATATATTTT.